This T cell receptor (beta chain) was sequenced for a study of cytomegalovirus exposure and HLA in healthy donors. Looking at the study overall: Sequencing of 150 million to 200 million T cells in an earlier analysis found about 120 million unique TCR beta sequences. Study-level results: A reported reduction in N-insertions relative to the roughly 700-donor mean was seen in an Asian-associated ancestry cluster in a later analysis. TRBV6-2, TRBV6-3 and some other V segments were unresolvable in 87-base-pair reads. HLA alleles were associated with 16,951 TCR beta sequences in a later analysis at 0.05 false discovery rate.

The germline CDR1 and CDR2 sequences are MGHDK and SYGVNS. This CDR3 is built from 14 residues. The J segment lost 5 bases and the V segment lost 5 bases, leaving 3 bases of the junction unmatched. The PCR was carried out with 60 Vbeta primers and 13 Jbeta primers. TCRdb's copy holds only in-frame clones and misses some; the assay was immunoSEQ multiplex PCR. Listed are some 120,000 clones; 2.2% falls within the top ten. Details on this clone: Its matching antigen is unknown.

Sequences were obtained from PBMCs. V is TRBV25-1 and J is TRBJ2-3, with 11 bases fitting TRBD2. This TCR was recovered from a man in his forties or fifties in good health and CMV-seronegative. CDR3 DNA: TGTGCCAGCAGTCCGGGACTAGCGGTAGATACGCAGTATTTT. Amino acids: CASSPGLAVDTQYF.